What follows is one T cell receptor beta chain and its context. This sample was taken from a study of cytomegalovirus exposure and HLA in healthy donors. Primers: 60 Vbeta forward and 13 Jbeta reverse. Assay used: immunoSEQ multiplex PCR; TCRdb lists only in-frame clones, some missing. This sample yields about 160,000 clones, of which about 85% are seen a single time; 6.3% belongs to the top ten. In nominal health when sampled, donors likely had unrecorded immune exposures nonetheless. In germline, CDR1 is MNHNY, CDR2 SVGAGI (reference sequence). The CDR3 consists of 16 residues. V lost 6 bases to trimming and J lost 2 bases; unmatched junction nucleotides: 10.

The chain couples TRBV6-6 to TRBJ2-5, with 9 bases that match TRBD2. The specimen sequenced was PBMCs. The TCR sequence derives from a male donor in good health and CMV-seropositive. CDR3 residues: CASSGRGTSYQETQYF. CDR3 DNA: TGTGCCAGCAGCGGCCGAGGGACTAGCTATCAAGAGACCCAGTACTTC.